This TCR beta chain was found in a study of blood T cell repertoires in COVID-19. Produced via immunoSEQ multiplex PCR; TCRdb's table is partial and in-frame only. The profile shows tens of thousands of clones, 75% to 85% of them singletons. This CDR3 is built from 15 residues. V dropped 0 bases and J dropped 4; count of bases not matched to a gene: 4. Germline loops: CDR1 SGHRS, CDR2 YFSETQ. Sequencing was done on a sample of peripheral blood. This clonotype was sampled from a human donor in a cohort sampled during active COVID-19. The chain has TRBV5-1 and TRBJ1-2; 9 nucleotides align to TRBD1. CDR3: CASSLGGQGSYGYTF. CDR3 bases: TGCGCCAGCAGCTTGGGGGGACAGGGATCCTATGGCTACACCTTC.